The TCR beta chain under discussion was sequenced for a study of blood T cell repertoires in COVID-19. Study background: Spain, Italy and the United States supplied samples that represented acute and convalescent COVID-19. T cells, B-cell-depleted T cells, or PBMCs provided the cDNA or gDNA that served as material.

V gave up 0 bases and J gave up 0 bases, with 5 bases separating them. CDR1 and CDR2 (germline): MNHEY, SMNVEV (reference sequence). This CDR3 is 14 amino acids long. Original processing notes: Counts of nucleated cells, estimated from reference gene primer amplification, were obtained. Generated by immunoSEQ multiplex PCR, the TCRdb table keeps only in-frame clones and is missing some. That table furnishes V, J and clone size, whereas the DNA furnished D and trimming. The table shows some 89,000 clones, with around nine tenths occurring only once. Sample: peripheral blood. This chain joins TRBV27 and TRBJ1-1; D not certain. This TCR was recovered from a human donor in a cohort sampled during active COVID-19. The DNA for the CDR3 is TGTGCCAGCAGTTTATCAGCATTGAACACTGAAGCTTTCTTT. It is translated as CASSLSALNTEAFF.